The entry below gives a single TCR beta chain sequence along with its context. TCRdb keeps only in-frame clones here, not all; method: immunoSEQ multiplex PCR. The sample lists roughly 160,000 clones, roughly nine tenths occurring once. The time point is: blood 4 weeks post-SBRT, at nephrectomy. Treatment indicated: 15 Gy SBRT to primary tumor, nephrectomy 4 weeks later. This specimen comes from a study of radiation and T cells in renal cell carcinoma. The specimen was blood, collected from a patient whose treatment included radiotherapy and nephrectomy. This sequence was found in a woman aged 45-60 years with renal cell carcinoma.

The CDR3 DNA sequence: TGCGCCAGCAGCCTGGTAGGAGGGGGCCCGCCACTAAGCACTGAAGCTTTCTTT. Protein sequence: CASSLVGGGPPLSTEAFF. The gene calls are TRBV4-3 and TRBJ1-1; 7 bases are shared with TRBD1. Trimming cost V 4 bases and J 4 bases; bases outside gene matches: 18. This CDR3 has 18 amino acids. The germline V gene has CDR1 LGHNA and CDR2 YSLEER.